This entry lists 26 T cell receptor beta chains sequenced from one sample in a study of cytomegalovirus exposure and HLA in healthy donors. The PCR was carried out with 60 Vbeta primers and 13 Jbeta primers. The data were produced by immunoSEQ multiplex PCR, yet TCRdb's version contains in-frame clones alone and is incomplete. The sample lists under 200,000 clones; 70% to 80% were seen once. Material for sequencing was PBMCs. These receptors were collected from a man aged 55 to 69 in good health and CMV-seronegative.

The J gene is TRBJ1-4, the V gene TRBV30; TRBD1 agrees at 9 bases. This CDR3 is built from 14 residues. In germline, CDR1 is GTSNPN, CDR2 SVGIG (reference sequence). With V trimmed by 5 bases and J by 8 bases, 9 bases remained unmatched. This CDR3 is CAWGAGQGGEKLFF. In DNA, the CDR3 is TGTGCCTGGGGGGCGGGACAGGGTGGCGAAAAACTGTTTTTT.

Here the CDR3 reads CASSSPSSYNSPLHF. The DNA of the CDR3 is TGTGCCAGCAGCTCCCCGAGCTCCTATAATTCACCCCTCCACTTT. The V gene is TRBV7-9, the J gene TRBJ1-6; D gene unclear. Germline lookup yields CDR1 SEHNR and CDR2 FQNEAQ (reference sequence). Trimming shortened V by 4 bases and J by 0 bases, and 7 bases separated the two germline ends. The CDR3 spans 15 residues.

The chain employs TRBV30 and TRBJ2-2, with D unclear. Germline V lookup: CDR1 GTSNPN, CDR2 SVGIG (reference sequence). The germline V and J ends were trimmed by 5 bases and 2 bases, with 9 bases remaining between them. The CDR3 is made up of 13 amino acids. The CDR3 here is CAWAPTNTGELFF. In DNA, the CDR3 is TGTGCCTGGGCCCCGACTAACACCGGGGAGCTGTTTTTT.

This sequence joins TRBV6-6 and TRBJ1-5; weak D call: TRBD1 (6 bases). This CDR3 is built from 13 residues. V was shortened by 6 bases and J by 4 bases, with 10 bases between the two germline ends. In germline, CDR1 is MNHNY, CDR2 SVGAGI (reference sequence). The CDR3 loop is CASSWTENQPQHF. For the CDR3, the DNA is TGTGCCAGCAGCTGGACAGAAAATCAGCCCCAGCATTTT.

CDR3 in DNA: TGTGCCAGCAGTCTCCGGGACAGGGTGAATTACGAGCAGTACTTC. Protein: CASSLRDRVNYEQYF. J is TRBJ2-7 and V is TRBV27; 9 nucleotides agree with TRBD1. Trimming removed 5 bases from V and 4 bases from J; junction bases left unmatched: 9. CDR1 and CDR2 from the germline V gene are MNHEY and SMNVEV (reference sequence). The CDR3 covers 15 residues.

The gene calls are TRBV5-8 and TRBJ1-2; TRBD1 agrees at 7 bases. With V trimmed by 0 bases and J by 0 bases, 2 bases remained unmatched. CDR1 and CDR2 (germline): SGHTS, YDEGEE. This CDR3 is 15 amino acids long. CDR3 DNA sequence: TGTGCCAGCAGCTTGGGGGACAGAGCTAACTATGGCTACACCTTC. Its translation: CASSLGDRANYGYTF.

This clone was seen only a few times. V and J are TRBV4-1 and TRBJ2-7; 8 bases are shared with TRBD1. V was clipped by 2 bases and J by 1 base; unmatched bases: 1. The CDR3 contains 14 residues. Germline lookup yields CDR1 MGHRA and CDR2 YSYEKL. The CDR3 region has the DNA TGCGCCAGCAGCCAACGACAGGGGTCCTACGAGCAGTACTTC. Its translation is CASSQRQGSYEQYF.

To note about this clone: A read error may account for a junction end that differs from germline. This sequence joins TRBV19 and TRBJ1-2, with 8 bases matching TRBD1. This CDR3 is built from 15 residues. In germline, CDR1 is LNHDA, CDR2 SQIVND (reference sequence). This CDR3 reads CASSKGQGLDYGYPF. The CDR3 region has the DNA TGTGCCAGTAGTAAAGGACAGGGACTTGACTATGGCTACCCCTTC.

This chain uses TRBV27 with TRBJ2-3; D possibly corresponds to TRBD1 (6 bases). Trimming left V 6 bases short and J 10 bases short, with 17 bases between. The CDR3 sequence is 13 residues long. The germline gives CDR1 MNHEY, CDR2 SMNVEV (reference sequence). CDR3 loop: CASSRSRGSAQYF. DNA of the CDR3: TGTGCCAGCAGCCGTAGCAGGGGTTCTGCGCAGTATTTT.

The chain combines TRBV2 with TRBJ2-7; 11 positions agree with TRBD1. Losses at the gene ends were 5 bases for V and 5 bases for J; bases not matched to a gene: 5. The CDR3 is made up of 14 amino acids. Germline V gene sequence: CDR1 SNHLY, CDR2 FYNNEI. DNA of the CDR3: TGTGCCAGCAGTTTGGACAGGGGGCGCGACGAGCAGTACTTC. Amino acids: CASSLDRGRDEQYF.

About this clone: The sample holds other DNA sequences that translate to the same CDR3. The chain carries TRBV5-6 and TRBJ2-5, with 8 nucleotides matching TRBD1. CDR1 SGHDT and CDR2 YYEEEE come from the germline V gene. The ends lost 4 bases at V and 2 bases at J; junction bases unmatched: 1. This CDR3 contains 13 residues. The CDR3 nucleotides are TGTGCCAGCAGCAGGGACAGGCAAGAGACCCAGTACTTC. This translates into CASSRDRQETQYF.

This rearrangement joins TRBV28 to TRBJ2-3; 10 bases match TRBD2. This CDR3 is built from 15 residues. V gave up 3 bases and J gave up 0 bases; unmatched junction bases: 0. Per the germline V gene, CDR1 is MDHEN and CDR2 is SYDVKM. CDR3 sequence (DNA): TGTGCCAGCAGTTTGACTAGCGGGAGCACAGATACGCAGTATTTT. Protein sequence: CASSLTSGSTDTQYF.

The CDR3 spells CATSIGTTIEAGELFF. In nucleotides, the CDR3 is TGTGCCACCAGTATTGGGACTACTATAGAGGCCGGGGAGCTGTTTTTT. The chain joins TRBV15 to TRBJ2-2; 7 bases fit TRBD2. Germline V lookup: CDR1 LNHNV, CDR2 YYDKDF (reference sequence). V lost 6 bases to trimming and J lost 6 bases; unmatched junction nucleotides: 13. This CDR3 is 16 amino acids long.

This clone was detected only a few times. At one boundary the junction diverges from the germline segment, which might be a read error. The chain links TRBV6-1 to TRBJ1-5; 7 bases are shared with TRBD1. Per the germline V gene, CDR1 is MNHNS and CDR2 is SASEGT. The CDR3 totals 14 residues. CDR3 region: CASSEAGGNQPQNF. The CDR3 DNA is TGTGCCAGCAGTGAAGCAGGGGGCAATCAGCCCCAGAATTTT.

The count of this clone is one. The chain is built from TRBV6-4 and TRBJ2-3; 9 nucleotides line up with TRBD2. The length of the CDR3 is 15 residues. The V gene's germline CDR1 is MRHNA and CDR2 SNTAGT. V lost 2 bases, J lost 4 bases, and 4 bases stayed unmatched. CDR3 region: CASSDIAGAADTQYF. Here the CDR3 DNA reads TGTGCCAGCAGTGACATAGCGGGAGCGGCAGATACGCAGTATTTT.

The chain combines TRBV4-3 with TRBJ2-3; 8 bases line up with TRBD2. Germline V gene data show CDR1 as LGHNA and CDR2 as YSLEER. CDR3 length: 19 amino acids. Unmatched junction bases numbered 13, after V lost 1 base and J lost 1 base. CDR3 sequence (DNA): TGCGCCAGCAGCCAAGTTGGTGCCGTAAGCGGGAGAGGCACAGATACGCAGTATTTT. Its protein product is CASSQVGAVSGRGTDTQYF.

J is TRBJ2-3 and V is TRBV10-3; 8 nucleotides align to TRBD1. V lost 6 bases and J lost 2; bases outside the gene matches: 4. Germline lookup yields CDR1 ENHRY and CDR2 SYGVKD. This CDR3 comprises 14 residues. The CDR3 sequence: CAIRPGQDTDTQYF. DNA of the CDR3: TGTGCCATCAGGCCGGGACAGGACACAGATACGCAGTATTTT.

The rearrangement joins TRBV28 to TRBJ1-1, with TRBD1 matching 7 bases. Per the germline V gene, CDR1 is MDHEN and CDR2 is SYDVKM. The CDR3 spans 14 residues. The V gene end was trimmed by 3 bases and the J gene end by 4 bases; junction bases not matched to a gene: 5. The DNA for the CDR3 is TGTGCCAGCAGTTTTAAGGGGGCATTCACTGAAGCTTTCTTT. It codes for CASSFKGAFTEAFF.

The J gene is TRBJ2-7, the V gene TRBV29-1, with TRBD1 as a possible D gene (6 bases). In germline, CDR1 is SQVTM, CDR2 ANQGSEA. Trimming removed 1 base from V and 2 bases from J, with 12 bases in between. This CDR3 has 14 residues. The CDR3 loop reads CSVEVGAGAYEQYF. CDR3 nucleotides: TGCAGCGTTGAAGTGGGGGCAGGGGCCTACGAGCAGTACTTC.

There are a few counts of this clone. The chain has TRBV14 and TRBJ2-7; D possibly corresponds to TRBD1 (5 bases). Trimming took off 6 bases at V and 3 bases at J, with 15 bases between the two ends. Germline V lookup: CDR1 SGHDN, CDR2 FVKESK. This CDR3 has 14 amino acids. CDR3 in amino acids: CASSSKTGYYEQYF. CDR3 coding DNA: TGTGCCAGCAGTTCCAAAACAGGATACTACGAGCAGTACTTC.

There are a few counts of this clone. The chain carries TRBV7-2 and TRBJ1-2; the D gene is possibly TRBD1 (5 bases). The CDR3 is made up of 15 amino acids. V shed 5 bases and J shed 4 bases, with 17 bases lying between them. CDR1 and CDR2 (germline): SGHTA, FQGNSA. Here the CDR3 DNA reads TGTGCCAGCAGCCAAGACAGCTCCCTCACCTATGGCTACACCTTC. Translation: CASSQDSSLTYGYTF.

This clone was detected a few times. V gene TRBV13 combines with J gene TRBJ1-4; D remains ambiguous. There are 16 residues in the CDR3. With 2 bases removed from V and 6 bases from J, the gap between germline ends came to 16 bases. From germline, CDR1 is PRHDT and CDR2 FYEKMQ (reference sequence). CDR3 sequence reads: CASSLRGRGPYEKLFF. The CDR3 DNA follows: TGTGCCAGCAGCTTACGGGGAAGAGGGCCTTATGAAAAACTGTTTTTT.

The gene calls are TRBV29-1 and TRBJ2-5, with D possibly TRBD1 on 6 matching bases. There are 13 residues in the CDR3. Trimming took off 8 bases at V and 2 bases at J, with 15 bases between the two ends. Germline CDR1 SQVTM, CDR2 ANQGSEA. CDR3 region: CSIRGQRQETQYF. In DNA, the CDR3 is TGCAGCATTCGAGGACAGAGACAAGAGACCCAGTACTTC.

This clone was recorded a few times. The genes are TRBV13 and TRBJ1-1, with 7 bases matching TRBD1. The germline V gene has CDR1 PRHDT and CDR2 FYEKMQ (reference sequence). CDR3 length equals 16 residues. J gave up 1 base and V 5 bases, and 10 bases lay outside the gene matches. CDR3 region: CASSPRRGQSNTEAFF. The CDR3 bases are TGTGCCAGCAGCCCTAGAAGGGGACAGTCGAACACTGAAGCTTTCTTT.

This clone was observed once. The J gene is TRBJ2-5, the V gene TRBV9; D ambiguous. The CDR3 has 11 residues. The germline V and J ends were trimmed by 7 bases and 5 bases, with 9 bases remaining between them. Germline-derived CDR1 and CDR2 are SGDLS and YYNGEE. In DNA form, the CDR3 reads TGTGCCAGCGGAGATGGGGAGACCCAGTACTTC. Protein product: CASGDGETQYF. The whole variable domain, filled in from reference TRBV9 and TRBJ2-5, reads DSGVTQTPKHLITATGQRVTLRCSPRSGDLSVYWYQQSLDQGLQFLIQYYNGEERAKGNILERFSAQQFPDLHSELNLSSLELGDSALYFCASGDGETQYFGPGTRLLVL.

This clone was seen only a few times. The chain employs TRBV29-1 and TRBJ1-1; D might be TRBD1 (5 bases). V dropped 8 bases and J dropped 4 bases, with 11 bases sitting between them. The CDR3 contains 11 residues. Germline CDR1 reads SQVTM; CDR2 reads ANQGSEA. CDR3 sequence: CSLWGGTEAFF. The CDR3 region has the DNA TGCAGCCTATGGGGCGGCACTGAAGCTTTCTTT.